The clone carrying this T cell receptor (beta chain) was observed a few times. Its antigen is still unknown. Each CDR3 protein gets one entry after TCRdb re-called the 5' RACE reads with MiXCR. The data hold hundreds of thousands of distinct CDR3 sequences, with more than 15% observed a single time. This sample stems from a study of T-cell memory formation after mild COVID-19. In the study overall: There were largely donor-specific TCR clusters.

Study findings and constraints: The finding that pre-infection memory included some responding clones suggested that cross-reactive memory joined.

The CDR3 is made up of 16 amino acids. Germline V CDR1 and CDR2: SGDLS, YYNGEE. After removal of 0 bases from V and 2 bases from J, the junction contained 5 bases not matched to a gene. The sequenced material came from PBMCs or a T cell subset sorted from them (not recorded which). The chain links TRBV9 to TRBJ2-1; 7 nucleotides match TRBD2. The TCR originated in an adult woman who had mild COVID-19 (a few samples of this study predate the infection). Cell type and time point are not known. The CDR3 sequence: CASSVENSGAYNEQFF. The CDR3 DNA is TGTGCCAGCAGCGTAGAAAACAGCGGGGCCTACAATGAGCAGTTCTTC.